This record covers a single T cell receptor (beta chain). Data came from immunoSEQ multiplex PCR; TCRdb stores just in-frame clones and leaves some out. Of 180,000 or so clones in the sample, about four fifths were seen once. The data belong to a study of blood T cell repertoires in COVID-19. Germline CDR1 is LGHNA and CDR2 is YSLEER. The CDR3 sequence is 17 residues long. V trimming: 0 bases; J trimming: 0 bases; junction bases outside the gene matches: 7. The material sequenced was peripheral blood. This sequence originates from a man aged 35 to 55 who had recovered from COVID-19. This chain links TRBV4-3 with TRBJ1-1; 7 bases agree with TRBD1. CDR3 loop: CASSQDYRGPMNTEAFF. CDR3 sequence (DNA): TGCGCCAGCAGCCAAGATTACAGGGGCCCCATGAACACTGAAGCTTTCTTT.